The 23 T cell receptor beta chains listed next were all sequenced from one sample in a study of cytomegalovirus exposure and HLA in healthy donors. The PCR employed 60 Vbeta primers together with 13 Jbeta primers. The repertoire was sequenced with immunoSEQ multiplex PCR; TCRdb's copy has only in-frame clones and lacks some. The data hold 95,000 to 110,000 clones, with around three quarters observed a single time. Source material: PBMCs. These receptor sequences come from a woman in her late teens or twenties in good health and CMV-seropositive.

The V and J genes are TRBV7-2 and TRBJ2-3; tentative D call: TRBD2 (6 bases). The CDR3 sequence is 13 residues long. Trimming took 8 bases from V and 6 from J, leaving 15 bases between them. From germline, CDR1 is SGHTA and CDR2 FQGNSA. CDR3 amino acids: CASGAGIVDTQYF. CDR3 nucleotides: TGTGCCAGCGGGGCGGGAATCGTTGATACGCAGTATTTT.

The chain employs TRBV27 and TRBJ2-4, with TRBD1 matching 8 bases. This CDR3 comprises 14 residues. Trimming at V came to 7 bases and at J to 0 bases, leaving 2 bases not matched to a gene. Germline CDR1 and CDR2: MNHEY and SMNVEV (reference sequence). This CDR3 reads CASKQGVAKNIQYF. CDR3 bases: TGTGCCAGCAAACAGGGGGTAGCCAAAAACATTCAGTACTTC.

The rearrangement uses TRBV30 and TRBJ2-7, with TRBD1 as a possible D gene (5 bases). The CDR3 spans 14 residues. V was pared by 1 base and J by 4 bases, with 14 bases between. Germline-derived CDR1 and CDR2 are GTSNPN and SVGIG (reference sequence). The CDR3 protein is CAWSDKQEWYEQYF. The DNA for the CDR3 is TGTGCCTGGAGTGATAAACAGGAGTGGTACGAGCAGTACTTC.

V gene TRBV27 combines with J gene TRBJ2-7; D might be TRBD1 (6 bases). This CDR3 contains 15 residues. Germline V lookup: CDR1 MNHEY, CDR2 SMNVEV (reference sequence). Trimming left V 3 bases short and J 7 bases short, with 19 bases between. CDR3 in amino acids: CASSFSFGQGFEQYF. The CDR3 region has the DNA TGTGCCAGCAGTTTTAGTTTCGGCCAGGGGTTTGAGCAGTACTTC.

CDR3 sequence (DNA): TGTGCCAGCAGTTTATGGGGGGATAGGGAGACCCAGTACTTC. Its translation is CASSLWGDRETQYF. The rearrangement joins TRBV27 to TRBJ2-5, with a tentative D call TRBD2 (6 bases). Germline CDR1 is MNHEY and CDR2 is SMNVEV (reference sequence). Trimming pared 1 base from V and 5 bases from J, leaving 11 bases between. The CDR3 has 14 amino acids.

This chain uses TRBV2 with TRBJ1-2; 8 positions agree with TRBD1. This CDR3 contains 15 residues. With 7 bases clipped from V and 4 bases from J, the junction kept 11 bases outside the gene matches. CDR1 and CDR2 (germline): SNHLY, FYNNEI. Here the CDR3 reads CASIGQGGGGYGYTF. As DNA, the CDR3 is TGTGCCAGCATTGGACAGGGAGGAGGGGGCTATGGCTACACCTTC.

The rearrangement links TRBV18 to TRBJ1-2; D gene ambiguous. V lost 4 bases and J 7 bases, leaving 13 bases between the germline ends. The length of the CDR3 is 13 residues. Germline V CDR1 and CDR2: KGHSH, LQKENI. In nucleotides, the CDR3 is TGTGCCAGCTCACTCACAGTGGAGGGTGGCTACACCTTC. It specifies CASSLTVEGGYTF.

The chain joins TRBV19 to TRBJ1-1; D is uncertain. V lost 1 base, J lost 10 bases, and 10 bases lay in between. The V gene's germline CDR1 is LNHDA and CDR2 SQIVND (reference sequence). The CDR3 sequence is 12 residues long. The CDR3 region has the DNA TGTGCCAGTAGTATAGCAGGATTGGGAGCTTTCTTT. It codes for CASSIAGLGAFF.

The chain couples TRBV5-1 to TRBJ1-3; D ambiguous. V was shortened by 0 bases and J by 0 bases, with 7 bases between the two germline ends. Germline V CDR1 and CDR2: SGHRS, YFSETQ. The length of the CDR3 is 15 residues. CDR3 coding DNA: TGCGCCAGCAGCTTGGCAGCGGGCTCTGGAAACACCATATATTTT. Protein product: CASSLAAGSGNTIYF.

The rearrangement joins TRBV5-6 to TRBJ2-1, with a possible D match to TRBD1 (5 bases). CDR3 length: 16 amino acids. The V end lost 0 bases, the J end lost 3 bases, and 13 bases lay between the germline ends. The V gene's germline CDR1 is SGHDT and CDR2 YYEEEE. The CDR3 region is CASSLVIQVLYNEQFF. As DNA, the CDR3 is TGTGCCAGCAGCTTGGTCATACAGGTTCTCTACAATGAGCAGTTCTTC.

Here the CDR3 reads CASSLGQRGKEHF. For the CDR3, the DNA is TGTGCCAGCAGCTTAGGGCAGCGGGGGAAGGAGCATTTT. This chain uses TRBV7-3 with TRBJ1-5, with D perhaps TRBD1 (5 bases). Germline loops: CDR1 SGHTA, CDR2 FQGTGA. This CDR3 has 13 residues. Trimming shortened V by 2 bases and J by 14 bases, and 16 bases separated the two germline ends.

The V gene is TRBV4-1, the J gene TRBJ2-2, with D maybe TRBD2 (5 bases). Trimming took off 2 bases at V and 6 bases at J, with 10 bases between the two ends. The germline CDR1 and CDR2 sequences are MGHRA and YSYEKL. The CDR3 loop spans 14 amino acids. Written as DNA, the CDR3 is TGCGCCAGCAGCCAAACCGGGATGGCCGGGGAGCTGTTTTTT. It specifies CASSQTGMAGELFF.

V usage is TRBV7-2 and J usage is TRBJ1-1; 7 bases are shared with TRBD1. Trimming removed 5 bases from V and 1 base from J; junction bases left unmatched: 4. The length of the CDR3 is 14 residues. Germline-derived CDR1 and CDR2 are SGHTA and FQGNSA. The CDR3 protein is CASSPRTGNTEAFF. As DNA, the CDR3 is TGTGCCAGCAGCCCCCGGACAGGGAACACTGAAGCTTTCTTT. Combining the CDR3 with reference TRBV7-2 and TRBJ1-1 gives the whole variable domain GAGVSQSPSNKVTEKGKDVELRCDPISGHTALYWYRQSLGQGLEFLIYFQGNSAPDKSGLPSDRFSAERTGGSVSTLTIQRTQQEDSAVYLCASSPRTGNTEAFFGQGTRLTVV.

This chain joins TRBV18 and TRBJ1-5; 7 bases are a match to TRBD1. The CDR3 runs to 16 residues. CDR1 KGHSH and CDR2 LQKENI come from the germline V gene. V gave up 6 bases and J gave up 0 bases; unmatched junction bases: 8. CDR3 nucleotides: TGTGCCAGCTCTCGGACAGGACCATATAGCAATCAGCCCCAGCATTTT. Translating it yields CASSRTGPYSNQPQHF.

The gene calls are TRBV5-4 and TRBJ2-7; D remains unclear. V shed 3 bases and J shed 0 bases, with 13 bases lying between them. This CDR3 comprises 15 residues. CDR1 and CDR2 (germline): SGHNT, YYREEE (reference sequence). CDR3 sequence: CASSYRTSSSYEQYF. CDR3 bases: TGTGCCAGCAGCTATCGCACGAGTTCCTCCTACGAGCAGTACTTC. Variable domain in full (rest from reference TRBV5-4 and TRBJ2-7): ETGVTQSPTHLIKTRGQQVTLRCSSQSGHNTVSWYQQALGQGPQFIFQYYREEENGRGNFPPRFSGLQFPNYSSELNVNALELDDSALYLCASSYRTSSSYEQYFGPGTRLTVT.

The chain has TRBV5-4 and TRBJ1-1; 8 bases are a match to TRBD1. The CDR3 extends over 13 amino acids. Germline CDR1 reads SGHNT; CDR2 reads YYREEE (reference sequence). After removal of 2 bases from V and 3 bases from J, the junction contained 0 bases not matched to a gene. This CDR3 reads CASSLQGDTEAFF. As DNA, the CDR3 is TGTGCCAGCAGCTTACAGGGGGACACTGAAGCTTTCTTT.

The chain recombines TRBV18 with TRBJ2-2; D call uncertain. CDR3 length: 14 residues. V was trimmed by 4 bases and J by 0 bases, leaving 6 bases between them. Looked up from germline, CDR1 is KGHSH and CDR2 is LQKENI. CDR3 sequence: CASSLRSNTGELFF. DNA of the CDR3: TGTGCCAGCTCACTGCGGTCGAACACCGGGGAGCTGTTTTTT.

The V and J genes are TRBV6-1 and TRBJ2-7; D is possibly TRBD1 (6 bases). This CDR3 is 14 amino acids long. V was pared by 2 bases and J by 6 bases, with 14 bases between. The germline V gene encodes CDR1 MNHNS and CDR2 SASEGT. The CDR3 DNA follows: TGTGCCAGCAGTGAAACAGGGACCGCCAGCGAGCAGTACTTC. Protein sequence: CASSETGTASEQYF.

This chain uses TRBV10-1 with TRBJ2-2, with 11 positions matching TRBD1. J lost 7 bases, V lost 5 bases, and 12 bases had no gene match. Per germline, CDR1 WNHNN and CDR2 SYGVQD (reference sequence). This CDR3 region has 17 residues. As DNA, the CDR3 is TGCGCCAGCAGTAGCGGACAGGGGGCTCACCGCGGCGGGGAGCTGTTTTTT. The encoded protein is CASSSGQGAHRGGELFF.

The chain couples TRBV6-6 to TRBJ2-1, with 7 bases that match TRBD2. V gave up 7 bases and J gave up 4 bases; unmatched junction bases: 10. The CDR3 extends over 15 amino acids. CDR1 is MNHNY and CDR2 is SVGAGI in the germline V gene (reference sequence). The CDR3 coding sequence is TGTGCCAGCACCCCTGGCGGGGGAGGATACAATGAGCAGTTCTTC. It translates to CASTPGGGGYNEQFF.

This clone was counted a single time. The chain employs TRBV6-1 and TRBJ2-3, with TRBD2 matching over 8 bases. Germline V gene sequence: CDR1 MNHNS, CDR2 SASEGT. The V gene end was trimmed by 7 bases and the J gene end by 5 bases; junction bases not matched to a gene: 8. This CDR3 is built from 14 residues. The DNA of the CDR3 is TGTGCCAGCAATGGGGGACTAGTGGTAGATACGCAGTATTTT. It codes for CASNGGLVVDTQYF.

This chain links TRBV7-3 with TRBJ2-1; TRBD2 might be the D (5 bases). Per the germline V gene, CDR1 is SGHTA and CDR2 is FQGTGA. This CDR3 has 16 amino acids. Deletions cut 1 base from V and 6 bases from J, with 16 bases between. The CDR3, as DNA: TGTGCCAGCAGCTTAAGGAGGATAGCCTCGGGCAATGAGCAGTTCTTC. The encoded protein is CASSLRRIASGNEQFF.

The chain couples TRBV19 to TRBJ2-7; 7 nucleotides match TRBD1. With 3 bases clipped from V and 0 bases from J, the junction kept 5 bases outside the gene matches. Per germline, CDR1 LNHDA and CDR2 SQIVND (reference sequence). The CDR3 contains 15 residues. The CDR3 DNA reads as TGTGCCAGTAGTATCGGGACAGAGGGCTCCTACGAGCAGTACTTC. It translates to CASSIGTEGSYEQYF.